Listed below are T cell receptor beta chains from one sample, sequenced in a study of vaccination and CD4 T cells after COVID-19. Using its own MiXCR run on the PCR reads, TCRdb lists one record per CDR3 protein. The sample includes more than 10,000 distinct CDR3 sequences, roughly 73% seen only once; the top ten take about 28%. The antigens of these receptors remain unknown. Material: CD4+ T cells from blood, cultured in vitro. Receptors originate from a human donor who had recovered from COVID-19. Both conserved end residues are part of each CDR3. A D gene is named only where the DNA matches it firmly. The size of a clone is reported for some rows only, either as once, few or many, or as a class for expanded clones.

>NA|NA|TRBJ1-2|TRBV12-3/TRBV12-4
CASTAGRGQGYGYTF
TGTGCCAGCACTGCAGGCCGGGGTCAGGGGTATGGCTACACCTTC
>few|TRBD1|TRBJ1-5|TRBV27
CASSTGTGRSIQPQHF
TGTGCCAGCAGTACGGGGACAGGGCGAAGTATTCAGCCCCAGCATTTT
>once|NA|TRBJ1-5|TRBV19
CATDKRGGFAPQHF
TGTGCCACCGACAAAAGGGGGGGGTTTGCGCCCCAGCATTTT
>NA|TRBD2|TRBJ2-1|TRBV20-1
CSAPLAGNSYNEQFF
TGCAGTGCTCCTCTAGCGGGGAACTCCTACAATGAGCAGTTCTTC
>NA|TRBD2|TRBJ2-1|TRBV6-1
CAISATSGNNEQFF
TGTGCCATCAGTGCGACTAGCGGCAACAATGAGCAGTTCTTC
>NA|NA|TRBJ1-5|TRBV15
CATSRTQGSNQPQHF
TGTGCCACCAGCAGGACACAGGGCTCCAATCAGCCCCAGCATTTT
>NA|NA|TRBJ1-1|TRBV20-1
CSASTGNTEAFF
TGCAGCGCCTCCACAGGGAACACTGAAGCTTTCTTT
>NA|NA|TRBJ1-1|TRBV19
CASRDRGSGEAFF
TGTGCCAGTCGAGACCGGGGGTCGGGGGAAGCTTTCTTT
>NA|TRBD1|TRBJ2-1|TRBV7-2
CASSSRGLGSYNEQFF
TGTGCCAGCAGCTCCAGGGGGCTGGGCTCCTACAATGAGCAGTTCTTC
>NA|NA|TRBJ1-1|TRBV27
CASAPFPVNTEAFF
TGTGCCAGTGCCCCTTTCCCGGTGAACACTGAAGCTTTCTTT
>NA|TRBD1|TRBJ1-1|TRBV15
CATSRGGTALNTEAFF
TGTGCCACCAGCAGAGGAGGGACAGCCTTGAACACTGAAGCTTTCTTT
>NA|NA|TRBJ1-1|TRBV4-1
CASSQGGTANTEAFF
TGCGCCAGCAGCCAAGGGGGGACGGCGAACACTGAAGCTTTCTTT
>NA|TRBD1|TRBJ1-6|TRBV27
CASSRVGQGIYNSPLHF
TGTGCCAGCAGTAGAGTGGGACAGGGGATCTATAATTCACCCCTCCACTTT
>NA|NA|TRBJ1-6|TRBV27
CASSLGVAGQIYSPLHF
TGTGCCAGCAGTTTAGGGGTGGCCGGACAGATCTATTCACCCCTCCACTTT
>NA|NA|TRBJ1-2|TRBV7-9
CASSLARSYGYTF
TGTGCCAGCAGCTTAGCCCGGAGCTATGGCTACACCTTC
>NA|NA|TRBJ2-5|TRBV7-2
CASSWTTISATSTETQYF
TGTGCCAGCAGCTGGACTACAATCTCTGCAACTAGCACAGAGACCCAGTACTTC
>NA|TRBD1|TRBJ1-5|TRBV6-1
CASSAGQGSQPQHF
TGTGCCAGCAGTGCGGGACAGGGAAGTCAGCCCCAGCATTTT
>NA|TRBD1|TRBJ1-5|TRBV19
CASSMDRGRGQPQHF
TGTGCCAGTAGTATGGATAGGGGGCGCGGTCAGCCCCAGCATTTT
>NA|TRBD1|TRBJ2-5|TRBV28
CASSLTFIQGAVETQYF
TGTGCCAGCAGCTTGACCTTCATACAGGGGGCTGTAGAGACCCAGTACTTC
>large|NA|TRBJ2-7|TRBV21-1
CASSNTRGYEQYF
TGTGCCAGCAGCAATACCAGGGGCTACGAGCAGTACTTC
>NA|TRBD2|TRBJ2-1|TRBV11-1
CASSLGGTTIYNEQFF
TGTGCCAGCAGCTTAGGGGGGACTACCATTTACAATGAGCAGTTCTTC
>NA|NA|TRBJ2-7|TRBV15
CATSRGRQSSYEQYF
TGTGCCACCAGCAGAGGAAGACAGAGCTCCTACGAGCAGTACTTC
>NA|NA|TRBJ1-1|TRBV20-1
CRARYSQGLNTEAFF
TGCCGTGCTAGATACTCACAGGGACTGAACACTGAAGCTTTCTTT
>NA|NA|TRBJ1-3|TRBV20-1
CSASSGNSGNTIYF
TGCAGTGCTAGTTCAGGGAACTCTGGAAACACCATATATTTT
>NA|NA|TRBJ2-7|TRBV2
CASSPRWGTKSGGLYEQYF
TGTGCCAGCAGCCCGAGGTGGGGCACAAAATCCGGTGGGCTTTACGAGCAGTACTTC
>NA|TRBD1|TRBJ1-1|TRBV6-1
CATSHRQGDGAFF
TGTGCCACGTCCCATAGACAGGGGGACGGGGCTTTCTTT
>NA|NA|TRBJ1-6|TRBV27
CASSWSPQPYNSPLHF
TGTGCCAGCAGTTGGAGCCCCCAGCCCTATAATTCACCCCTCCACTTT
>NA|TRBD1|TRBJ1-6|TRBV30
CAWTEDRVSPLHF
TGTGCCTGGACCGAGGACAGGGTTTCACCCCTCCACTTT
>NA|NA|TRBJ1-5|TRBV6-1
CASRRPVGDSNQPQHF
TGTGCCAGCAGACGACCGGTAGGGGATAGCAATCAGCCCCAGCATTTT
>NA|TRBD1|TRBJ2-3|TRBV15
CATSRDTGGAPQYF
TGTGCCACCAGCAGAGACACAGGGGGAGCACCGCAGTATTTT
>once|NA|TRBJ1-2|TRBV20-1
CSARSLGARGGTDGYTF
TGCAGTGCTAGGTCATTGGGGGCGCGTGGTGGTACGGATGGCTACACCTTC
>NA|NA|TRBJ2-5|TRBV7-8
CASRRAQETQYF
TGTGCCAGCAGGAGGGCTCAAGAGACCCAGTACTTC
>medium-sized|NA|TRBJ1-4|TRBV7-2
CASSPAGATNEKLFF
TGTGCCAGCAGCCCCGCGGGGGCAACTAATGAAAAACTGTTTTTT
>NA|TRBD1|TRBJ1-5|TRBV27
CASSFLTDRAGQPQHF
TGTGCCAGCAGTTTCCTTACAGACAGGGCGGGTCAGCCCCAGCATTTT
>NA|NA|TRBJ2-3|TRBV7-6
CASSLARFRDPSTDTQYF
TGTGCCAGCAGCTTAGCGCGTTTCAGGGACCCTAGCACAGATACGCAGTATTTT
>NA|NA|TRBJ1-3|TRBV15
CATSRDPGSGRNTIYF
TGTGCCACCAGCAGAGATCCCGGGAGCGGTCGAAACACCATATATTTT
>NA|TRBD1|TRBJ1-6|TRBV7-9
CASSSSDRANNSPLHF
TGTGCCAGCAGCTCCTCAGACAGGGCTAATAATTCACCCCTCCACTTT
>NA|NA|TRBJ2-5|TRBV7-2
CASSQRDTRETQYF
TGTGCCAGCAGCCAACGGGACACTCGGGAGACCCAGTACTTC
>NA|NA|TRBJ2-7|TRBV7-2
CASSRDSSSYEQYF
TGTGCCAGCAGCCGGGACTCTAGCTCCTACGAGCAGTACTTC
>once|NA|TRBJ2-5|TRBV11-3
CASSKTGRETQYF
TGTGCCAGCAGCAAAACAGGACGGGAGACCCAGTACTTC
>once|TRBD1|TRBJ2-7|TRBV27
CASSPDRGYEQYF
TGTGCCAGCAGTCCCGACAGGGGTTACGAGCAGTACTTC
>NA|TRBD1|TRBJ2-7|TRBV27
CASRDRVHEQYF
TGTGCCAGCCGGGACAGGGTACACGAGCAGTACTTC
>NA|NA|TRBJ1-4|TRBV7-9
CASRTTGGSERLFF
TGTGCCAGCAGAACTACAGGTGGGAGTGAAAGACTGTTTTTT
>NA|TRBD1|TRBJ2-6|TRBV28
CATWGTTGGSGANVLTF
TGTGCCACCTGGGGGACCACAGGGGGCTCCGGGGCCAACGTCCTGACTTTC
>NA|NA|TRBJ1-5|TRBV15
CATSRVFEYSNQPQHF
TGTGCCACCAGCAGAGTATTCGAATATAGCAATCAGCCCCAGCATTTT
>NA|NA|TRBJ2-2|TRBV28
CASSFPGQGAGELFF
TGTGCCAGCAGTTTCCCAGGCCAGGGCGCCGGGGAGCTGTTTTTT
>NA|NA|TRBJ2-3|TRBV7-6
CASSLVPDTQYF
TGTGCCAGCAGCTTAGTCCCAGATACGCAGTATTTT
>NA|NA|TRBJ2-2|TRBV10-1
CASSRGGRTGELFF
TGCGCCAGCAGCCGAGGAGGACGCACCGGGGAGCTGTTTTTT
>NA|TRBD1|TRBJ1-1|TRBV7-9
CASSLTPGGGNTEAFF
TGTGCCAGCAGCTTAACCCCAGGGGGGGGGAACACTGAAGCTTTCTTT